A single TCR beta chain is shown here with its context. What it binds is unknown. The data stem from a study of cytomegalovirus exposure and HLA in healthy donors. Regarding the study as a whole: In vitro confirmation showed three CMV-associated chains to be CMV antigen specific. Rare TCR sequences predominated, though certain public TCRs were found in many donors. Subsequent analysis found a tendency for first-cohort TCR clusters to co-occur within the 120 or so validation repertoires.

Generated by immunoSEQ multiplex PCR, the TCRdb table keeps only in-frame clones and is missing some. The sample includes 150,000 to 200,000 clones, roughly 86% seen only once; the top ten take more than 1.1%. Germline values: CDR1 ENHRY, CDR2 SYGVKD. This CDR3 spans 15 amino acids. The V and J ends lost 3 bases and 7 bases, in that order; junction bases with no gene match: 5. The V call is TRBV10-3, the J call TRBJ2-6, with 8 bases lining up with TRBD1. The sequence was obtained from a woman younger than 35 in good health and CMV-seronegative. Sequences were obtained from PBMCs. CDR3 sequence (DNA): TGTGCCATCAGTGACCCGGGACAGGCCGCCAACGTCCTGACTTTC. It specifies CAISDPGQAANVLTF.